This T cell receptor (beta chain) was recorded in a study of CD4 T cells in lung cancer (dated by TCRdb to about 2019). Looking at the study overall: In the study, blood T cells from NSCLC patients were screened for responses to candidate mutation-encoded neoepitopes, and neoantigen-specific CD4+ T-cell clones and TCRs were isolated. Lung adenocarcinoma or squamous cell carcinoma was present in the resected patients, who were aged 60 to 69 at blood donation and were mostly former smokers. Treatments the patients had received before donating blood included platinum chemotherapy, and some of the patients were given nivolumab or pembrolizumab. The frequency of neoantigen-specific clonotypes in tumor resections, non-adjacent lung and cultured T-cell products was tracked by TCRB deep sequencing. Results and caveats for the whole study, not just this receptor: Because IFNgamma-sorted cells included nonspecific IFNgamma producers of unknown purity, the expanded lines ranged from monoclonal to oligoclonal. Rather than memory responses to the cancer, some blood-derived responses might reflect cross-reactivity or in vitro priming of naive T cells.

PBMCs were stimulated for around 13 days with mutant 27-mer peptides together with IL21, IL7, IL15 and IL2, and were then restimulated with autologous B cells pulsed with peptide. After restimulation with peptide-pulsed B cells, live IFNgamma-secreting T cells were sorted on a FACS Aria2 by cytokine capture. Sorted cells were expanded for roughly 14 to 21 days at limiting dilution, with roughly 3 or 11 cells per well, using irradiated allogeneic PBMCs, phytohemagglutinin and IL2. Either peripheral blood samples or leukapheresis products were collected from the patients. Expanded lines were screened for antigen specificity by IFNgamma ELISA against autologous B cells pulsed with mutant peptides. Libraries were built with the immunoSEQ multiplex PCR assay. DNA was isolated using Qiagen DNeasy or QIAamp micro DNA kits, and TCRB was sequenced using the Adaptive Biotechnology human TCRB sequencing kit. Sequencing of TCRB libraries was performed on an Illumina MiSeq. The source study handled its data this way. The kit provider's software was used to analyze TCRB sequence data, and Fisher's exact test was applied to assess tumor enrichment of clonotype templates. TCRdb's version of the immuneACCESS table is confined to in-frame rearrangements and falls short of the full clone set. An unresolved V gene accounts for under half of the shortfall where checked; the remainder is of unknown origin. V and J calls and clone size are given by that table; D and trimming were obtained from the DNA. The sample data list approximately 500 clones, and less than 95% of these were observed just once. 86% of the sample goes to the ten largest clones.

There are 13 amino acids in the CDR3, from cysteine to phenylalanine inclusive. Only the CDR3 region is kept as DNA, spanning 39 bases read in frame from base 1. The germline V gene (reference sequence) gives CDR1 as MNHNY and CDR2 as SVGAGI. V has 0 bases trimmed and J has 5 bases trimmed; junction bases matching no gene number 1. This clone was detected once. What this receptor recognizes is not known. Base qualities were left out, and no much larger clone turns up one base away. The source is a woman aged 55-69 years with non-small cell lung cancer. Some clones in this sample may be carry-over from other donors' samples. Recombination connected TRBV6-6 to TRBJ2-7, and TRBD2 matches 7 of the central bases. Material for sequencing was a CD4+ T cell line or clone grown in culture. The nucleotide sequence reads as follows: TGTGCCAGCAGTTACTCGGGGGGGAACGAGCAGTACTTC. It encodes CASSYSGGNEQYF.